This T cell receptor (beta chain) was identified in a study of cytomegalovirus exposure and HLA in healthy donors (dated by TCRdb to the late 2010s). Concerning the study at large: In an earlier analysis of 450 to 750 of the donors, around 300 Gb of sequence data and 100 million or so unique TCR beta sequences from about 179 million T cells were reported. An early release covering about 600 HLA-typed donors comprised about 300 gigabases of sequencing data and around 86 million unique TCR sequences. The genetic ancestry cluster associated with self-reported Caucasian donors included about 81% of the 350 to 500 genotyped donors. The aim of the study was to test whether cataloging public T cell receptors could identify signatures of past pathogen exposure. Using immunosequencing, the study profiled T cell repertoires from 666 subjects and related those repertoires to cytomegalovirus serostatus. Besides the first cohort of 666 subjects, a separate validation cohort made up of 120 different subjects was used. High-throughput TCR immunosequencing, statistical association of individual TCRs with disease status, and machine learning were combined to predict cytomegalovirus infection status. A later analysis re-analyzed previously published TCR beta repertoires from 666 donors and added high-resolution HLA genotyping to study TCR occurrence patterns. Rather than using new phenotypic data, the later analysis identified candidate immune exposures from TCR beta sequences and from how often those sequences occurred across donors. An earlier analysis of 450 to 750 of the donors used high-throughput TCR beta sequencing to judge whether each TCR beta V gene segment behaved as functional or pseudogenic. Donor age, sex, ethnicity and CMV serostatus were collected together with the repertoire data. A later genetic analysis used genome-wide SNP genotypes for about three fifths of the roughly 700 donors, treating that subset as a discovery cohort. Every discovery cohort repertoire had been produced on one sequencing platform. HLA typing covered class I and class II loci at four-digit resolution. The number of typed donors differed by locus: roughly 620-630 for A, B, C, DRB1 and DQB1; 522 for DQA1; 606 for DPA1; and 400 to 480 for DPB1. Because of strong linkage in the cohort, roughly five DR-DQ haplotypes were treated as single units for association and clustering. Among about 410 genotyped donors of the cohort, an average of roughly 230,000 unique TCR beta nucleotide sequences was sequenced per donor, of which about 19% were non-productive.

Broad study findings and their caveats: The cohort was sequenced for TCR beta chains only, and without alpha or paired-chain data the features that could be detected were limited. V-gene and J-gene trimming of TCR beta chains was associated with a missense DCLRE1C variant in a later genetic analysis, and the association was replicated in an independent cohort. The authors suggested that the approach could potentially be extended to other disease states and immunological phenotypes. HLA typing was unavailable for some donors at each locus, so association tests used only the typed subset. Several of the top co-occurrence clusters appeared to be linked to parvovirus B19, influenza, CMV and Epstein-Barr virus, according to a later analysis. When HLA alleles, especially DR and DQ, strongly co-occurred, attributing TCR associations to individual alleles was difficult. Most TCR sequences were observed very rarely across donors, whereas some public TCRs were present in many individuals. Broadly in line with IMGT annotations, most TCR beta V segments showed up in productive rearrangements about 90% or about 30% of the time in an earlier analysis of roughly 590 of the donors. Most CMV-associated TCR beta chains appeared to be HLA-restricted in a later analysis, and the HLA associations seemed to be driven largely by CMV exposure. In vitro tests confirmed that three of the cytomegalovirus-associated TCR beta chains recognize cytomegalovirus antigens. In a later analysis, HLA-associated TCR beta chains showed more clonal expansion and lower generation probabilities than non-associated chains that were equally common. At a false discovery rate of 0.05, a later analysis linked approximately 18,000 TCR beta sequences to specific HLA alleles. The only immune exposure information available for the cohort was CMV serostatus. In both the original and validation cohorts, the classifier was reported to diagnose cytomegalovirus status with high specificity and sensitivity. Compared with the approximately 720-donor mean, donors in an Asian-associated ancestry cluster had fewer N-insertions in productive TCRs, according to a later genetic analysis. A further reported finding was that TCR beta sequences accurately predicted the HLA-A and HLA-B alleles for most subjects in the first cohort. The 87-base-pair reads could not distinguish some IMGT-functional V segments, including TRBV6-2 and TRBV6-3, so those segments were excluded. Correlated functional status among segregating V segments might reflect linkage disequilibrium, but an unknown experimental factor could not be ruled out. Sequencing depth was assumed to be roughly uniform across donors in the presence/absence analyses, though that assumption may not hold. The sequencing pipeline was judged likely to have produced a cluster of highly shared sequence variants as a technical artifact. Because counts were too low, under 20 rarely observed V segments, including chromosome 9 orphons, were left out of the earlier analysis of a few hundred of the donors. A later analysis found that TCR association rates varied across HLA loci, with DRB1 alleles showing the most associated TCRs and HLA-C alleles the fewest. In the study, some 160 TCR beta chains were listed as associated with cytomegalovirus.

Points on this clone: No antigen is known for it. Within one base of it there is no much larger clone, and no base qualities were kept.

The cohort comprised under 700 healthy bone marrow donors. Cohort members were all nominally healthy when sampled, although unrecorded immune exposures were likely present. The donor was CMV seronegative and belonged to the group of around 400 seronegative cohort members. Each donor provided a peripheral blood sample, and peripheral blood mononuclear cells were used for TCR beta sequencing. Genomic DNA was extracted from the blood cell samples with the Qiagen DNeasy Blood Extraction Kit. Here V drops 9 bases and J drops 2 bases, and the junction holds 11 bases not matched to any gene. The germline V gene encodes CDR1 SNHLY and CDR2 FYNNEI. Spanning cysteine to phenylalanine, the CDR3 consists of 15 amino acids. Just CDR3 DNA is preserved here, 45 bases in frame from base 1. Receptor amplification or capture employed the immunoSEQ multiplex PCR assay. For the multiplex PCR, a mixture combining 60 forward primers for TCR Vbeta segments and 13 reverse primers for TCR Jbeta segments was used. The CDR3 region of rearranged TCR beta genes was amplified from genomic DNA with a multiplex PCR assay. On the Illumina HiSeq System, the amplified TCR beta libraries were sequenced as 87-base-pair reads. In the paper's pipeline: A later analysis counted around 72 million unique TCR beta chains across the roughly 700 repertoires, and approximately 11 million of these chains were shared by at least two donors. A nearest-neighbor algorithm error-corrected the raw reads and collapsed the reads into unique sequences, merging closely related sequences to remove PCR and sequencing errors. Alignment of CDR3 sequences to IMGT reference sequences was used to assign V, D and J gene segments. For a sequence to be retained, a match of at least six nucleotides was required to both a V gene segment and a J gene segment. A rearrangement was called productive if the CDR3 had no stop codons and remained in frame with V and J, and every other rearrangement was called non-productive. CDR3 was defined by IMGT convention, running from the second conserved V-encoded cysteine to the conserved J-encoded phenylalanine. The earlier analysis of a few hundred of the donors excluded any sequence lacking an unambiguous match to a single V gene segment. An earlier analysis of several hundred of the donors called V segments functional above 56.7% productive rearrangements and segregating when the between-donor standard deviation exceeded 5%. To diagnose cytomegalovirus status from the catalog of TCR beta chain sequences, a statistical classification framework was built. In a later analysis, TCR nucleotide sequences were compared against IMGT/GENE-DB human TR gene sequences so that V and J genes could be assigned. Using the TCRdist pipeline, a later analysis assigned CDR3 sequences along with most-parsimonious VDJ recombination scenarios. A later analysis defined each TCR beta chain by its CDR3 amino acid sequence plus V-gene family, and excluded reads lacking a unique V-gene family. In a later analysis, 500 to 650 highly shared, low-generation-probability nucleotide sequences were removed to address suspected cross-contamination and a sequencing artifact. In a later analysis, a clonal expansion index was calculated for each public chain from normalized within-repertoire ranks of inferred template counts. A later analysis computed generation probabilities with a VDJ recombination model fitted to out-of-frame rearrangements, and checked the results against IGoR. A later analysis scored TCR-TCR, TCR-HLA and TCR-CMV co-occurrence with hypergeometric tests, applying a repertoire-size bias correction to TCR pairs. False discovery rates were estimated in a later analysis by permuting HLA or CMV assignments 20 times. In a later analysis, co-occurring TCRs were grouped with DBSCAN, and TCRdist sequence similarity was added when clustering was performed within HLA-allele-positive subsets. Co-occurrence clustering excluded repertoires with fewer than 30,000 or more than 120,000 public chains, plus five with anomalous nucleotide sharing. Drawn from immuneACCESS, this table holds only the in-frame rearrangements with V and J called that TCRdb kept. Clones are partly lost; checked studies trace under half to an unresolved V gene and leave the rest unexplained. That table furnishes V, J and clone size, whereas the DNA furnished D and trimming. The sample records about 150,000 clones, less than 90% of which are singletons. Around 2.5% of the sample is taken by the ten largest.

Recombination linked TRBV2 to TRBJ2-7; 9 central nucleotides agree with TRBD2. The sample consisted of PBMCs. The sequence derives from a boy younger than 10 in good health and CMV-seronegative. The base sequence is TGTGCCAGTTTCCTCCTGCCTAGCGGGACCTACGAGCAGTACTTC. It encodes CASFLLPSGTYEQYF.